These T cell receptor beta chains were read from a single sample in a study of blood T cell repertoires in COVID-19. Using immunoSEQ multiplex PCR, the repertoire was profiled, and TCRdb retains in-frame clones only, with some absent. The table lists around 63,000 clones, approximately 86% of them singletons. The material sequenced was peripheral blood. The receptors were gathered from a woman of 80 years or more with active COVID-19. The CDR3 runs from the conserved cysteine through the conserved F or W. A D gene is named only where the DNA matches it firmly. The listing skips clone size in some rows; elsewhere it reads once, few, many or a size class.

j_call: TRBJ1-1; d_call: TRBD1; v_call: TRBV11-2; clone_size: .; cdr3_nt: TGTGCCAGCGGGGACGACAGGGGGCCTACTGAAGCTTTCTTT; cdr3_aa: CASGDDRGPTEAFF
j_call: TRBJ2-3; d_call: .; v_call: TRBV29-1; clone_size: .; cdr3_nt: TGCAGCGTTGACGACTTCGGCACAGATACGCAGTATTTT; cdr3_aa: CSVDDFGTDTQYF
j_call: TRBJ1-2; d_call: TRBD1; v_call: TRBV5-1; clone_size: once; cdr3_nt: TGCGCCAGCAGCCCCGCCGGGACAGGGGGTGGCTACACCTTC; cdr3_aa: CASSPAGTGGGYTF
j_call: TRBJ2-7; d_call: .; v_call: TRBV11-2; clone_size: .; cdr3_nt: TGTGCCAGCAGCTTAGGTCCGGGAACGCAGGAGCAGTACTTC; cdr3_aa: CASSLGPGTQEQYF
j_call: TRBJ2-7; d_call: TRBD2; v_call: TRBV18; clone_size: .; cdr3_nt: TGTGCCAGCTCACCTTTCTCTAGCGGGGGGGCGTCTGAGCAGTACTTC; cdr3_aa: CASSPFSSGGASEQYF
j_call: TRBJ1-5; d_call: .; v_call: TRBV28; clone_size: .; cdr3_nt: TGTGCCAGCAGAAGACAGACAAGCAATCAGCCCCAGCATTTT; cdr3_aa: CASRRQTSNQPQHF
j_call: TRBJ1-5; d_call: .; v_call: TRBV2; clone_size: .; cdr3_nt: TGTGCCAGCAGGCCCGGGGGGGGATTCAATCAGCCCCAGCATTTT; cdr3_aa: CASRPGGGFNQPQHF
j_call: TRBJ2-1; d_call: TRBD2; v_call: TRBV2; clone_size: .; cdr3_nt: TGTGCCAGCGCTGGACTAGCGGGCTCATACAATGAGCAGTTCTTC; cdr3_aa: CASAGLAGSYNEQFF
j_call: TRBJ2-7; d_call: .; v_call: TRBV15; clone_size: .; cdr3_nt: TGTGCCACCAGCAGAGATAAGCACAGCTATAGCTCCTACGAGCAGTACTTC; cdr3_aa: CATSRDKHSYSSYEQYF
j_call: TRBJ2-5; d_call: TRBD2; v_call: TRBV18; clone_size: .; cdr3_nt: TGTGCCAGCTCACCAAGATTCAGCGGGGGGGGACAAGAGACCCAGTACTTC; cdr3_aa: CASSPRFSGGGQETQYF
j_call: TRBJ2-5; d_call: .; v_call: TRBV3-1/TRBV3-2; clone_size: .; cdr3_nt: TGTGCCAGCAGCCAGTGTCCCCCCGGGGGACAAGAGACCCAGTACTTC; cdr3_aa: CASSQCPPGGQETQYF
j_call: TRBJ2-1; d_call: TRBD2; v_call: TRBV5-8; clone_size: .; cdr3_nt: TGTGCCAGCAGCTTGGGGGGCGTACTAGCGGGCGGCCTGGGGAATGAGCAGTTCTTC; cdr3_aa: CASSLGGVLAGGLGNEQFF
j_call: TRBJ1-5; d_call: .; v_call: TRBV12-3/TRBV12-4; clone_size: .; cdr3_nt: TGTGCCAGCAGCCTTGACTTTCCTCAGCCCCAGCATTTT; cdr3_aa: CASSLDFPQPQHF
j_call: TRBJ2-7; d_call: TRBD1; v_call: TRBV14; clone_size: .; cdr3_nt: TGTGCCAGCAGTCCACTGACAGGGTTAGGCTCCTACGAGCAGTACTTC; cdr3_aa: CASSPLTGLGSYEQYF
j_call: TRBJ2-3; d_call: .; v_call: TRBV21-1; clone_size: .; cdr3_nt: TGTGCCAGCAGCAAGTCCGCGGACAGGTTCACAGATACGCAGTATTTT; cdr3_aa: CASSKSADRFTDTQYF
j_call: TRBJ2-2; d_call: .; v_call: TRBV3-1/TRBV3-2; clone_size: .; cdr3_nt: TGTGCCAGCAGCCAAGAGGGTCTAGCGAGTTATACCGGGGAGCTGTTTTTT; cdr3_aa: CASSQEGLASYTGELFF
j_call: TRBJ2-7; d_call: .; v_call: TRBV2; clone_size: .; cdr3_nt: TGTGCCAGCAGTGACACCCGACAGTTCTCCGCCGAGCAGTACTTC; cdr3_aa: CASSDTRQFSAEQYF
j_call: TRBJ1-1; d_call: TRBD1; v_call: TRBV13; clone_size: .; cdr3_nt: TGTGCCAGCAGCTTAGCAGGGGGCCGGAGCACTGAAGCTTTCTTT; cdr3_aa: CASSLAGGRSTEAFF
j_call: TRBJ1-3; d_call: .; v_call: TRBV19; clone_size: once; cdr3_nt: TGTGCCAGTACTCTAAGGGGCCGGCGACTCTCTGGAAACACCATATATTTT; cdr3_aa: CASTLRGRRLSGNTIYF
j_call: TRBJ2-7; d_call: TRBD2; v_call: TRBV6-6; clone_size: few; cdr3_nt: TGTGCCAGCAGTTACCCCGGGAGGGAGCAGTACTTC; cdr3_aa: CASSYPGREQYF
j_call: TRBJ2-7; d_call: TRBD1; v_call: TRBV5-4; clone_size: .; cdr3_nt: TGTGCCAGCAGCTTGCGGCCGGGGACAGGGGTTGGGGAGCAGTACTTC; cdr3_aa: CASSLRPGTGVGEQYF
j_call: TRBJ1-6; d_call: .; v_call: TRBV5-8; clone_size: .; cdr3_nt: TGTGCCAGCAGCTTCAGCGGTTCACCCCTCCACTTT; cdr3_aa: CASSFSGSPLHF
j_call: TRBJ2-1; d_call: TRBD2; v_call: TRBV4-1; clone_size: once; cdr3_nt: TGCGCCAGCAGCCAAGTCCGGACTAGCGGGGGGGCCGATTACAATGAGCAGTTCTTC; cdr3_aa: CASSQVRTSGGADYNEQFF
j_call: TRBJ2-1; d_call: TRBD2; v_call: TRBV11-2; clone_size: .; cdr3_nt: TGTGCCAGCAGCCTACGGACTAGCGGGGGGGCCGGTATCAATGAGCAGTTCTTC; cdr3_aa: CASSLRTSGGAGINEQFF
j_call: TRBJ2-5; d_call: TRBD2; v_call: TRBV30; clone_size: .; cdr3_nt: TGTGCCTGGAGTGGGACTAGCGGCATCCAAGAGACCCAGTACTTC; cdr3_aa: CAWSGTSGIQETQYF
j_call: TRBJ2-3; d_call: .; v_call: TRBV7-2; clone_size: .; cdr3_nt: TGTGCCAGCAGCTTAGAGCCAGATACGCAGTATTTT; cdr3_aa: CASSLEPDTQYF
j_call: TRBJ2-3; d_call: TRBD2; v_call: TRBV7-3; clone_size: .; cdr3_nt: TGTGCCAGCAGCTTGGCGGGGGGCACAGATACGCAGTATTTT; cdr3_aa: CASSLAGGTDTQYF
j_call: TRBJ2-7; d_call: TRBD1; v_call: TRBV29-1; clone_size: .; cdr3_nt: TGCAGCGTCGAGACAGGGTACGAGCAGTACTTC; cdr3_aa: CSVETGYEQYF
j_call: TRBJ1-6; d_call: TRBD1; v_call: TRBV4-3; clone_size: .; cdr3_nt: TGCGCCAGCAGCCAAGAAGACAGCGCGACAGGGGCTGAGTCTGGGGATTCACCCCTCCACTTT; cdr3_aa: CASSQEDSATGAESGDSPLHF
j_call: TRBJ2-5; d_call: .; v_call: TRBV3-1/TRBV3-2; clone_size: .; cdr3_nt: TGTGCCAGCAGCCAAGGTGCCGGGGGGCCCAGCCTAGAGACCCAGTACTTC; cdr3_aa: CASSQGAGGPSLETQYF
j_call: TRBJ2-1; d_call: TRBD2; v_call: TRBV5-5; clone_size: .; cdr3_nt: TGTGCCAGCACCCACCCCGCGGGGGGCTCCTACAATGAGCAGTTCTTC; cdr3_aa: CASTHPAGGSYNEQFF
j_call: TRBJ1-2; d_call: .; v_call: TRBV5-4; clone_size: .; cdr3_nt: TGTGCCAGCAGCCCCCGGGGAGCTGACTATGGCTACACCTTC; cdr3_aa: CASSPRGADYGYTF
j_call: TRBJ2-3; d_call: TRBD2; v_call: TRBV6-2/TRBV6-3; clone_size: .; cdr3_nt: TGTGCCAGCAGTTACCCGACTAGCGGGGGGGCCTCTAGCACAGATACGCAGTATTTT; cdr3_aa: CASSYPTSGGASSTDTQYF
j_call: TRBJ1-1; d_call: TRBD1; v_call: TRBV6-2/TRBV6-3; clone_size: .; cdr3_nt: TGTGCCAGCAGTTACTCAGGGACAGCAAGGGATGAAGCTTTCTTT; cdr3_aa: CASSYSGTARDEAFF
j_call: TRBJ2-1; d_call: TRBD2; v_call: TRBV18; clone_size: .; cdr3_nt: TGTGCCAGCTCTTACAGACTAGCGGGGGAGTATGAGCAGTTCTTC; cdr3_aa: CASSYRLAGEYEQFF
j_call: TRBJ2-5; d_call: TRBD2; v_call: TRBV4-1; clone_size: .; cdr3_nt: TGCGCCAGCAGCCAGGGGACTAGCGGGGTGACCCAGTACTTC; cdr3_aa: CASSQGTSGVTQYF
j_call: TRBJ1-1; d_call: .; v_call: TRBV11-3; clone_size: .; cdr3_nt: TGTGCCAGCAGCCACGGGGGGCTTTACACTGAAGCTTTCTTT; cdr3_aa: CASSHGGLYTEAFF
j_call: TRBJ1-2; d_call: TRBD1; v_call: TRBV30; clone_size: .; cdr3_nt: TGTGCCTGGAGTAGGCAGGGGGCGCGAGGCTACACCTTC; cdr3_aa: CAWSRQGARGYTF
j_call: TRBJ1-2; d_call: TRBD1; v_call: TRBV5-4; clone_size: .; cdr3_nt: TGTGCCAGCAGCCTTGGACAGGGGGCCTTTGGCTACACCTTC; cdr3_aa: CASSLGQGAFGYTF
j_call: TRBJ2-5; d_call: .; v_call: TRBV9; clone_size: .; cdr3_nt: TGTGCCAGCACCCCAGGGCTACTGGGTCAAGAGACCCAGTACTTC; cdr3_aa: CASTPGLLGQETQYF
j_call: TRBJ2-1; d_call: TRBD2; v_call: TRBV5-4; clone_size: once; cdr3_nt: TGTGCCAGCAGCTTGGACTCGGGGGGGCCCCTCAATGAGCAGTTCTTC; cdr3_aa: CASSLDSGGPLNEQFF
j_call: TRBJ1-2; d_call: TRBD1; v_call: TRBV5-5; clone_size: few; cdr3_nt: TGTGCCAGCAGCCGAATAGGGGGCATAGGCTACACCTTC; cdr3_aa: CASSRIGGIGYTF
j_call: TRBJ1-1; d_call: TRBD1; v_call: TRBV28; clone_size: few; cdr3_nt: TGTGCCAGCAGTTCGGCAGGGGGCGGGAACACTGAAGCTTTCTTT; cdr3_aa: CASSSAGGGNTEAFF
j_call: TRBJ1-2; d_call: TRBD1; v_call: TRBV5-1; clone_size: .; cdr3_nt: TGCGCCAGCAGCCAAGGACAGGGGGGGAGTGGCTACACCTTC; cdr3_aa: CASSQGQGGSGYTF
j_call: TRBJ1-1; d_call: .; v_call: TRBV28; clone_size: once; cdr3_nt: TGTGCCAGCAGTTTCGGGTCCGGAACTGAAGCTTTCTTT; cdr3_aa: CASSFGSGTEAFF
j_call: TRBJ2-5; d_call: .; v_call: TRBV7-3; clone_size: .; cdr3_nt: TGTGCCAGCAGCTTAGGGGCAGGGCGGGAGACCCAGTACTTC; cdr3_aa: CASSLGAGRETQYF
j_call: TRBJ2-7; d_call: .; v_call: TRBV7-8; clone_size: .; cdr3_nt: TGTGCCAGCAGCTTAGAATGGTTAGGGACTGGCGAGCAGTACTTC; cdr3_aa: CASSLEWLGTGEQYF
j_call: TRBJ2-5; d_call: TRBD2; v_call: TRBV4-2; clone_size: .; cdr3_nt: TGTGCCAGCAGCCAGGCACTAGCGGGGGGCCGAGAGACCCAGTACTTC; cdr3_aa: CASSQALAGGRETQYF
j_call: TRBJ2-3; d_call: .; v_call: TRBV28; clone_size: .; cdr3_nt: TGTGCCAGCTCCACAGGGTCCCCAATTCAGGATACGCAGTATTTT; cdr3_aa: CASSTGSPIQDTQYF
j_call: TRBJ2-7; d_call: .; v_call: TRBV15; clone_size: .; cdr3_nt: TGTGCCACCAGCAGAGATACAGGGCGCTCCTACGAGCAGTACTTC; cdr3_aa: CATSRDTGRSYEQYF
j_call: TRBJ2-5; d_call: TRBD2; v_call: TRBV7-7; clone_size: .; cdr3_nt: TGTGCTAGCAGCTTAGCACTAGCGTTGGGGGAGACCCAGTACTTC; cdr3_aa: CASSLALALGETQYF